This T cell receptor beta chain comes out of a study of a mutant IDH1 vaccine in newly diagnosed glioma. Points on this clone: The antigen is undetermined.

Time point specified: week 11, during vaccination. Doses of 300 ug of mutant IDH1 20-mer peptide were given with topical imiquimod. The J segment lost 1 base and the V segment lost 0 bases, leaving 3 bases of the junction unmatched. The length of the CDR3 is 16 residues. In germline, CDR1 is PRHDT, CDR2 FYEKMQ (reference sequence). The data were produced by immunoSEQ multiplex PCR, yet TCRdb's version contains in-frame clones alone and is incomplete. The repertoire consists of about 36,000 clones, with roughly 80% occurring once and the leading ten covering over 13%. The chain employs TRBV13 and TRBJ2-1; 7 bases map to TRBD2. Material: peripheral blood mononuclear cells (PBMCs), obtained from a glioma patient whose treatment included an IDH1 peptide vaccine. This sequence originates from a woman in her thirties with glioma. Some clones in this sample may be carry-over from other donors' samples. CDR3 loop: CASSLGGLVSYNEQFF. The DNA for the CDR3 is TGTGCCAGCAGCTTAGGTGGACTAGTTTCCTACAATGAGCAGTTCTTC.